This record concerns one T cell receptor (beta chain) sequence. The target antigen is unknown. The data were obtained in a study of T cells in Graves' hyperthyroidism and ophthalmopathy. About the study: Peripheral blood was collected at initial diagnosis, before any treatment. Regarding the study as a whole: Model-based prediction identified ophthalmopathy a median about 7 months prior to its onset. By a 13 V-J model, ophthalmopathy was set apart from stable hyperthyroidism.

Researchers amplified the TCR beta CDR3 regions from RNA transcripts. RT-PCR in the first round (using the HTBI primer set) targeted the TCR CDR3. In TCRdb, the multiplex PCR reads were re-called with MiXCR into one record per CDR3 protein. The table records under 650,000 distinct CDR3 sequences, 15% to 20% of them present only once. Sequenced material: blood. This receptor was obtained from a woman aged 25 to 39 with Graves' hyperthyroidism.

The CDR3 DNA reads TGCGCCAGCAGCCCTGAAGCGCGGGGGGTAATGGGTGGAAGCAATCAGCCCCAGCATTTT. Its protein product is CASSPEARGVMGGSNQPQHF. The chain uses TRBV4-1 and TRBJ1-5; D possibly corresponds to TRBD1 (5 bases). The CDR3 consists of 20 residues. Trimming cost V 4 bases and J 1 base, with 26 bases left between them. From germline, CDR1 is MGHRA and CDR2 YSYEKL.